These 8 T cell receptor beta chains were all obtained from the same sample, sequenced in a study of early T cells in non-severe SARS-CoV-2 infection. TCRdb reprocessed the 5' RACE reads via MiXCR and lists one record per CDR3 protein. Of about 42,000 distinct CDR3 sequences listed, roughly 7.1% were seen once; the top ten hold roughly 4.5%. The sequencing input was whole blood. These receptors all come from an adult who was a healthcare worker with PCR-confirmed SARS-CoV-2 infection or an uninfected control (not recorded which).

This rearrangement joins TRBV19 to TRBJ2-5; TRBD1 matches 7 bases. Per germline, CDR1 LNHDA and CDR2 SQIVND (reference sequence). The CDR3 runs 13 residues. The CDR3 sequence is CATRGKGQETQYF. The CDR3 coding sequence is TGTGCAACCAGGGGGAAGGGGCAAGAGACCCAGTACTTC.

The chain uses TRBV5-1 and TRBJ1-4; D call uncertain. The germline V gene has CDR1 SGHRS and CDR2 YFSETQ. The length of the CDR3 is 13 residues. The V end was cut by 4 bases, the J end by 6 bases, with 10 bases between. The CDR3 loop is CASSGSQYEKLFF. The CDR3 DNA reads TGCGCCAGCAGCGGGTCACAGTATGAAAAACTGTTTTTT.

The CDR3 loop is CASSFGLADNTGELFF. CDR3 coding DNA: TGTGCCAGCAGCTTCGGACTAGCGGACAACACCGGGGAGCTGTTTTTT. The chain uses TRBV5-5 and TRBJ2-2, with TRBD2 identical over 10 bases. After removal of 2 bases from V and 2 bases from J, the junction contained 3 bases not matched to a gene. Germline V gene sequence: CDR1 SGHKS, CDR2 YYEKEE (reference sequence). The CDR3 consists of 16 residues.

The chain carries TRBV7-2 and TRBJ2-3, with 9 bases lining up with TRBD2. Germline-derived CDR1 and CDR2 are SGHTA and FQGNSA. The CDR3 runs 18 residues. V lost 6 bases to trimming and J lost 5 bases; unmatched junction nucleotides: 18. For the CDR3, the DNA is TGTGCCAGCAGGCATAAACTCATAGCGGGGGCCGACAGAGATACGCAGTATTTT. Its protein is CASRHKLIAGADRDTQYF. The complete variable domain, with remaining parts taken from reference TRBV7-2 and TRBJ2-3, reads GAGVSQSPSNKVTEKGKDVELRCDPISGHTALYWYRQSLGQGLEFLIYFQGNSAPDKSGLPSDRFSAERTGGSVSTLTIQRTQQEDSAVYLCASRHKLIAGADRDTQYFGPGTRLTVL.

The V gene is TRBV7-8, the J gene TRBJ2-2; D is unresolved. CDR1 and CDR2 from the germline V gene are SGHVS and FQNEAQ. Trimming shortened V by 11 bases and J by 4 bases, and 14 bases separated the two germline ends. There are 13 residues in the CDR3. CDR3 nucleotide sequence: TGTGCCCTCGAGGCGGATGTCACCGGGGAGCTGTTTTTT. Translating gives CALEADVTGELFF. The full variable domain, in which reference TRBV7-8 and TRBJ2-2 provide the parts outside the CDR3, is GAGVSQSPRYKVAKRGQDVALRCDPISGHVSLFWYQQALGQGPEFLTYFQNEAQLDKSGLPSDRFFAERPEGSVSTLKIQRTQQEDSAVYLCALEADVTGELFFGEGSRLTVL.

This clonotype showed up many times. CDR3 amino acids: CASSRQGYEQYF. The CDR3 DNA sequence: TGTGCCAGCAGTCGACAGGGTTACGAGCAGTACTTC. The chain uses TRBV5-4 and TRBJ2-7, with 7 bases matching TRBD1. The junction had 3 bases not matched to a gene; V was cut back by 5 bases and J by 4 bases. The CDR3 covers 12 residues. Per the germline V gene, CDR1 is SGHNT and CDR2 is YYREEE (reference sequence).

This clonotype was seen a handful of times. The chain employs TRBV28 and TRBJ2-5; D is undetermined. The CDR3 runs to 17 residues. Trimming removed 4 bases from V and 0 bases from J, with 18 bases in between. Per the germline V gene, CDR1 is MDHEN and CDR2 is SYDVKM. The CDR3 region has the DNA TGTGCCAGCAGTTCCCCCCCTTGGCGGTCGGACCAAGAGACCCAGTACTTC. This codes for CASSSPPWRSDQETQYF.

The chain has TRBV19 and TRBJ1-5; 9 bases fit TRBD1. There are 15 residues in the CDR3. Germline trimming cut 4 bases from V and 3 bases from J; bases unmatched to any gene: 4. The germline V gene encodes CDR1 LNHDA and CDR2 SQIVND (reference sequence). The CDR3 region is CASSTTGGDNQPQHF. The DNA of the CDR3 is TGTGCCAGTAGTACGACAGGGGGAGACAATCAGCCCCAGCATTTT.